The 27 T cell receptor beta chains given below trace back to one sample, sequenced in a study of blood T cell repertoires in COVID-19. TCRdb's copy holds only in-frame clones and misses some; the assay was immunoSEQ multiplex PCR. The sample includes around 260,000 clones, roughly 92% of them seen just once. The specimen was peripheral blood. These TCRs come from a woman in her twenties or thirties with COVID-19, enrolled during active disease.

This chain links TRBV6-2 or TRBV6-3 with TRBJ2-5, with 10 bases that match TRBD2. CDR3 length equals 15 residues. Germline CDR1 MNHEY, CDR2 SVGEGT. V shed 4 bases, J shed 5 bases, and the junction held 7 bases outside the gene matches. CDR3 in amino acids: CASSFSSGRWETQYF. In DNA form, the CDR3 reads TGTGCCAGCAGTTTCTCTAGCGGGAGATGGGAGACCCAGTACTTC.

This rearrangement joins TRBV11-3 to TRBJ2-3; tentative D call: TRBD2 (5 bases). CDR3 length equals 14 residues. Germline V lookup: CDR1 SGHNT, CDR2 YENEEA. Trimming took off 5 bases at V and 0 bases at J, with 9 bases between the two ends. The CDR3 sequence is CASSPQRSTDTQYF. CDR3 DNA sequence: TGTGCCAGCAGCCCCCAGCGGAGCACAGATACGCAGTATTTT.

Only one count was recorded for this clone. The rearrangement uses TRBV5-6 and TRBJ1-2; D ambiguous. The ends were cut back, 4 bases at V and 8 bases at J, with 21 bases in the middle. The CDR3 loop spans 15 amino acids. Germline CDR1 is SGHDT and CDR2 is YYEEEE. The CDR3 DNA is TGTGCCAGCAGCCGATTAGACGGCCCAGGAGGAGGCTACACCTTC. Amino acid sequence: CASSRLDGPGGGYTF.

This chain uses TRBV18 with TRBJ1-3; 8 bases match TRBD1. The CDR3 contains 15 residues. Trimming at V came to 5 bases and at J to 4 bases, leaving 7 bases not matched to a gene. Germline assignment: CDR1 KGHSH and CDR2 LQKENI. CDR3 in DNA: TGTGCCAGCTCAACAGACAGGGGACAGGGAAACACCATATATTTT. This translates into CASSTDRGQGNTIYF.

J is TRBJ2-1 and V is TRBV27; a possible D gene is TRBD2 (5 bases). The CDR3 length is 15 residues. Germline assignment: CDR1 MNHEY and CDR2 SMNVEV (reference sequence). Trimming took off 7 bases at V and 0 bases at J, with 13 bases between the two ends. In nucleotides, the CDR3 is TGTGCCAGCAAACTGGACTTGGCCTCCTACAATGAGCAGTTCTTC. Translation gives CASKLDLASYNEQFF.

CDR3 sequence: CASSPRNYGYTF. The CDR3 region has the DNA TGTGCCAGCAGCCCCCGGAACTATGGCTACACCTTC. The rearrangement uses TRBV7-8 and TRBJ1-2; D not certain. Trimming removed 5 bases at V and 2 bases at J, with 6 bases between. In germline, CDR1 is SGHVS, CDR2 FQNEAQ. The CDR3 consists of 12 residues.

The chain uses TRBV5-4 and TRBJ2-7, with 7 bases identical to TRBD1. The CDR3 has 15 amino acids. V trimming: 4 bases; J trimming: 5 bases; junction bases outside the gene matches: 12. The germline V gene has CDR1 SGHNT and CDR2 YYREEE (reference sequence). The CDR3 loop reads CASSQITGELNEQYF. CDR3 nucleotide sequence: TGTGCCAGCAGCCAGATTACAGGGGAGTTAAACGAGCAGTACTTC. Supplemented by reference TRBV5-4 and TRBJ2-7, the full variable domain reads ETGVTQSPTHLIKTRGQQVTLRCSSQSGHNTVSWYQQALGQGPQFIFQYYREEENGRGNFPPRFSGLQFPNYSSELNVNALELDDSALYLCASSQITGELNEQYFGPGTRLTVT.

The chain couples TRBV7-9 to TRBJ1-5; weak D call: TRBD1 (6 bases). This CDR3 is built from 12 residues. V was clipped by 5 bases and J by 6 bases, with 8 bases between them. The germline V gene has CDR1 SEHNR and CDR2 FQNEAQ (reference sequence). CDR3 bases: TGTGCCAGCAGCGGGGGGGCTCAGCCCCAGCATTTT. Translated, it gives CASSGGAQPQHF.

The J gene is TRBJ1-2, the V gene TRBV7-9, with a tentative D call TRBD1 (5 bases). Trimming cost V 5 bases and J 7 bases, with 17 bases left between them. Germline-derived CDR1 and CDR2 are SEHNR and FQNEAQ (reference sequence). The CDR3 is 14 amino acids. CDR3 region: CASSARDYLGGYTF. The CDR3 DNA sequence: TGTGCCAGCAGCGCCCGGGACTACCTCGGTGGCTACACCTTC.

This chain connects TRBV28 to TRBJ1-1; D remains unclear. With 5 bases removed from V and 8 bases from J, the gap between germline ends came to 12 bases. Germline CDR1 reads MDHEN; CDR2 reads SYDVKM. CDR3 length: 12 residues. The chain's CDR3 is CASSITGSEAFF. CDR3 DNA: TGTGCCAGCAGTATAACGGGGTCCGAAGCTTTCTTT. The variable domain in full, with the rest retrieved from reference TRBV28 and TRBJ1-1, is DVKVTQSSRYLVKRTGEKVFLECVQDMDHENMFWYRQDPGLGLRLIYFSYDVKMKEKGDIPEGYSVSREKKERFSLILESASTNQTSMYLCASSITGSEAFFGQGTRLTVV.

This clone was detected once. The V and J genes are TRBV3-1 (or the pseudogene TRBV3-2) and TRBJ1-5; D call uncertain. Germline V CDR1 and CDR2: LGHDT, YNNKEL (reference sequence). The ends were cut back, 1 base at V and 0 bases at J, with 10 bases in the middle. The CDR3 covers 16 residues. In DNA form, the CDR3 reads TGTGCCAGCAGCCAAGGTTACAGCCATAGCAATCAGCCCCAGCATTTT. Amino acid sequence: CASSQGYSHSNQPQHF.

In regard to this clone: The same CDR3 can be traced to other DNA sequences in this sample. CDR3 in DNA: TGTGCCAGTAGCGGGGGTAGCAATCAGCCCCAGCATTTT. Protein product: CASSGGSNQPQHF. The chain combines TRBV19 with TRBJ1-5, with a possible D match to TRBD1 (5 bases). The germline CDR1 and CDR2 sequences are LNHDA and SQIVND (reference sequence). Trimming cost V 6 bases and J 0 bases, with 6 bases left between them. The CDR3 is 13 amino acids.

The V gene is TRBV27, the J gene TRBJ1-6; D unresolved. The CDR3 loop spans 14 amino acids. Germline V CDR1 and CDR2: MNHEY, SMNVEV (reference sequence). Trimming stripped 0 bases from V and 13 bases from J, with 13 bases between. DNA of the CDR3: TGTGCCAGCAGTTTATCACCGTGGGAGCCGCCCCTCCACTTT. Amino acid sequence: CASSLSPWEPPLHF.

There are a few counts of this clone. J is TRBJ2-1 and V is TRBV5-4; weak D call: TRBD1 (7 bases). CDR3 length: 18 residues. CDR1 and CDR2 (germline): SGHNT, YYREEE (reference sequence). V lost 1 base to trimming and J lost 7 bases, with 24 bases between them. The chain's CDR3 is CASSLLWGVETGMNEQFF. The CDR3 nucleotides read TGTGCCAGCAGCTTGTTGTGGGGGGTGGAGACAGGGATGAATGAGCAGTTCTTC.

CDR3 nucleotide sequence: TGTGCCAGTAGTACCACAGGGGGCCGTTACAATGAGCAGTTCTTC. Translating gives CASSTTGGRYNEQFF. This chain links TRBV19 with TRBJ2-1, with TRBD1 matching over 9 bases. The ends lost 4 bases at V and 4 bases at J; junction bases unmatched: 5. The CDR3 is 15 residues long. The germline CDR1 and CDR2 sequences are LNHDA and SQIVND (reference sequence).

Here the CDR3 DNA reads TGTGCCAGCAGCTTGAGTCTAGCGGGAGCCTACGAGCAGTACTTC. The encoded protein is CASSLSLAGAYEQYF. The chain is built from TRBV5-5 and TRBJ2-7, with 10 positions matching TRBD2. The CDR3 runs 15 residues. V lost 1 base and J lost 2; bases outside the gene matches: 3. Germline-derived CDR1 and CDR2 are SGHKS and YYEKEE (reference sequence).

The chain combines TRBV10-3 with TRBJ2-1; 7 bases align to TRBD1. The CDR3 contains 12 residues. Germline CDR1 is ENHRY and CDR2 is SYGVKD. V was pared by 5 bases and J by 9 bases, with 4 bases of the junction left unmatched. CDR3 loop: CAISYRGIEQFF. CDR3 sequence (DNA): TGTGCCATCAGTTACAGGGGAATTGAGCAGTTCTTC.

The chain carries TRBV6-5 and TRBJ1-2; possible D gene TRBD1, 6 bases. Trimming took off 6 bases at V and 4 bases at J, with 9 bases between the two ends. Germline CDR1 MNHEY, CDR2 SVGAGI. The CDR3 length is 12 residues. CDR3 amino acids: CASRGHGYGYTF. CDR3 DNA sequence: TGTGCCAGCAGGGGACATGGCTATGGCTACACCTTC.

Written as DNA, the CDR3 is TGTGCCTGGAGTGACGGGTACAATCAGCCCCAGCATTTT. It translates to CAWSDGYNQPQHF. The rearrangement links TRBV30 to TRBJ1-5; D remains ambiguous. The length of the CDR3 is 13 residues. Germline CDR1 GTSNPN, CDR2 SVGIG (reference sequence). Deletions cut 1 base from V and 3 bases from J, with 7 bases between.

The chain employs TRBV5-5 and TRBJ1-2; D is unclear. The germline CDR1 and CDR2 sequences are SGHKS and YYEKEE (reference sequence). Trimming cost V 1 base and J 10 bases, with 11 bases left between them. This CDR3 has 12 amino acids. The CDR3 here is CASSLTVSDYTF. The CDR3 DNA follows: TGTGCCAGCAGCTTGACAGTCTCTGACTACACCTTC. Filled out from reference TRBV5-5 and TRBJ1-2, the complete variable domain reads DAGVTQSPTHLIKTRGQQVTLRCSPISGHKSVSWYQQVLGQGPQFIFQYYEKEERGRGNFPDRFSARQFPNYSSELNVNALLLGDSALYLCASSLTVSDYTFGSGTRLTVV.

CDR3 in amino acids: CASNLAGGVTGELFF. CDR3 nucleotides: TGTGCCAGCAATCTAGCGGGAGGCGTCACCGGGGAGCTGTTTTTT. The chain carries TRBV6-5 and TRBJ2-2; TRBD2 matches at 11 bases. Trimming at V came to 7 bases and at J to 4 bases, leaving 5 bases not matched to a gene. Germline assignment: CDR1 MNHEY and CDR2 SVGAGI. The CDR3 has 15 amino acids.

The rearrangement uses TRBV6-5 and TRBJ1-1; 7 bases match TRBD1. The V and J ends lost 2 bases and 4 bases, in that order; junction bases with no gene match: 7. This CDR3 spans 15 amino acids. The germline gives CDR1 MNHEY, CDR2 SVGAGI. The CDR3, as DNA: TGTGCCAGCAGTTACCTCGACAGGGCGGCCACTGAAGCTTTCTTT. As protein: CASSYLDRAATEAFF.

CDR3 loop: CASSWREKLFF. The CDR3 nucleotides are TGTGCCAGCAGCTGGAGAGAAAAACTGTTTTTT. The rearrangement links TRBV5-8 to TRBJ1-4; D is undetermined. The CDR3 covers 11 residues. CDR1 is SGHTS, CDR2 YDEGEE, per germline. The ends were cut back, 3 bases at V and 8 bases at J, with 5 bases in the middle.

The rearrangement links TRBV7-9 to TRBJ2-7; TRBD1 matches at 8 bases. The germline gives CDR1 SEHNR, CDR2 FQNEAQ (reference sequence). V lost 0 bases, J lost 4 bases, and 5 bases stayed unmatched. The CDR3 contains 15 residues. The CDR3 sequence is CASSLAGQGGYEQYF. CDR3 sequence (DNA): TGTGCCAGCAGCTTAGCCGGACAGGGCGGTTACGAGCAGTACTTC.

Concerning this clone itself: Germline is not matched at one junction end, which may reflect a read error. The V gene is TRBV30, the J gene TRBJ2-7; 11 nucleotides line up with TRBD2. Germline V gives CDR1 GTSNPN, CDR2 SVGIG (reference sequence). This CDR3 region has 14 residues. This CDR3 reads CAGSFSGRADGQYF. CDR3 in DNA: TGTGCCGGGAGTTTTAGCGGGAGGGCCGATGGGCAGTACTTC.

DNA of the CDR3: TGCGCCAGCAGCTTGGAAGGGAGGGTAGCAGATACGCAGTATTTT. The encoded protein is CASSLEGRVADTQYF. The chain joins TRBV5-1 to TRBJ2-3; TRBD2 aligns across 7 bases. V trimming: 0 bases; J trimming: 4 bases; junction bases outside the gene matches: 5. The CDR3 has 15 amino acids. Germline V CDR1 and CDR2: SGHRS, YFSETQ.

The chain employs TRBV5-1 and TRBJ1-1; 9 bases match TRBD1. The junction had 7 bases not matched to a gene; V was cut back by 5 bases and J by 5 bases. The CDR3 runs 14 residues. Germline V lookup: CDR1 SGHRS, CDR2 YFSETQ. CDR3 residues: CASSLQGAETEAFF. In DNA, the CDR3 is TGCGCCAGCAGTTTACAGGGGGCCGAAACTGAAGCTTTCTTT.